The clone carrying this T cell receptor beta chain was seen only a few times. These data come from a study of sequential checkpoint blockade in melanoma. Described treatment: randomized to nivolumab then ipilimumab (arm A) or the reverse (arm B). The CDR3 is 15 amino acids. Trimming removed 5 bases at V and 0 bases at J, with 13 bases between. The germline CDR1 and CDR2 sequences are SEHNR and FQNEAQ (reference sequence). Data came from immunoSEQ multiplex PCR; TCRdb stores just in-frame clones and leaves some out. Of around 25,000 clones detected, almost 85% appear once; the ten largest clones hold around 10%.

The TCR originated in a human donor with melanoma. Here the sequenced sample was CD8+ T cells sorted from blood (inferred from file names), taken from a patient given nivolumab and ipilimumab in sequence. The chain combines TRBV7-9 with TRBJ1-1; TRBD1 might be the D (6 bases). This CDR3 is CASSQGRGMNTEAFF. The CDR3 DNA reads TGTGCCAGCAGCCAAGGGAGGGGGATGAACACTGAAGCTTTCTTT.